This TCR beta chain was sequenced in a study of blood T cell repertoires in COVID-19. About the research overall: The United States, Italy and Spain provided the acute and convalescent COVID-19 samples.

Clones were read by immunoSEQ multiplex PCR, and TCRdb kept only the in-frame ones, dropping some. The table shows approximately 500,000 clones, with about 89% occurring only once. The sample consisted of peripheral blood. The TCR sequence derives from a woman between 50 and 59 years old with COVID-19, enrolled during active disease.

CDR3 sequence: CASSPGQGYGEQYF. The DNA for the CDR3 is TGTGCCAGCAGCCCGGGACAGGGTTATGGGGAGCAGTACTTC. The rearrangement uses TRBV6-5 and TRBJ2-7; 9 positions agree with TRBD1. Germline CDR1 reads MNHEY; CDR2 reads SVGAGI. The CDR3 is made up of 14 amino acids. With 6 bases clipped from V and 7 bases from J, the junction kept 10 bases outside the gene matches.